The entry below describes one TCR beta chain. The sample belongs to a study of blood T cell repertoires in COVID-19. V was pared by 5 bases and J by 4 bases, with 8 bases of the junction left unmatched. CDR3 length equals 16 residues. Germline V gene data show CDR1 as SGHVS and CDR2 as FNYEAQ. Measured with immunoSEQ multiplex PCR; TCRdb has only the in-frame clones, and not every one. The sample has approximately 100,000 clones; 85% to 90% are singletons. What was sequenced was peripheral blood. This TCR came from a human donor in a cohort sampled during active COVID-19. This sequence joins TRBV7-6 and TRBJ1-5; TRBD1 matches at 10 bases. CDR3 loop: CASSLYRTGGNQPQHF. Here the CDR3 DNA reads TGTGCCAGCAGCCTGTACCGGACAGGGGGAAATCAGCCCCAGCATTTT.